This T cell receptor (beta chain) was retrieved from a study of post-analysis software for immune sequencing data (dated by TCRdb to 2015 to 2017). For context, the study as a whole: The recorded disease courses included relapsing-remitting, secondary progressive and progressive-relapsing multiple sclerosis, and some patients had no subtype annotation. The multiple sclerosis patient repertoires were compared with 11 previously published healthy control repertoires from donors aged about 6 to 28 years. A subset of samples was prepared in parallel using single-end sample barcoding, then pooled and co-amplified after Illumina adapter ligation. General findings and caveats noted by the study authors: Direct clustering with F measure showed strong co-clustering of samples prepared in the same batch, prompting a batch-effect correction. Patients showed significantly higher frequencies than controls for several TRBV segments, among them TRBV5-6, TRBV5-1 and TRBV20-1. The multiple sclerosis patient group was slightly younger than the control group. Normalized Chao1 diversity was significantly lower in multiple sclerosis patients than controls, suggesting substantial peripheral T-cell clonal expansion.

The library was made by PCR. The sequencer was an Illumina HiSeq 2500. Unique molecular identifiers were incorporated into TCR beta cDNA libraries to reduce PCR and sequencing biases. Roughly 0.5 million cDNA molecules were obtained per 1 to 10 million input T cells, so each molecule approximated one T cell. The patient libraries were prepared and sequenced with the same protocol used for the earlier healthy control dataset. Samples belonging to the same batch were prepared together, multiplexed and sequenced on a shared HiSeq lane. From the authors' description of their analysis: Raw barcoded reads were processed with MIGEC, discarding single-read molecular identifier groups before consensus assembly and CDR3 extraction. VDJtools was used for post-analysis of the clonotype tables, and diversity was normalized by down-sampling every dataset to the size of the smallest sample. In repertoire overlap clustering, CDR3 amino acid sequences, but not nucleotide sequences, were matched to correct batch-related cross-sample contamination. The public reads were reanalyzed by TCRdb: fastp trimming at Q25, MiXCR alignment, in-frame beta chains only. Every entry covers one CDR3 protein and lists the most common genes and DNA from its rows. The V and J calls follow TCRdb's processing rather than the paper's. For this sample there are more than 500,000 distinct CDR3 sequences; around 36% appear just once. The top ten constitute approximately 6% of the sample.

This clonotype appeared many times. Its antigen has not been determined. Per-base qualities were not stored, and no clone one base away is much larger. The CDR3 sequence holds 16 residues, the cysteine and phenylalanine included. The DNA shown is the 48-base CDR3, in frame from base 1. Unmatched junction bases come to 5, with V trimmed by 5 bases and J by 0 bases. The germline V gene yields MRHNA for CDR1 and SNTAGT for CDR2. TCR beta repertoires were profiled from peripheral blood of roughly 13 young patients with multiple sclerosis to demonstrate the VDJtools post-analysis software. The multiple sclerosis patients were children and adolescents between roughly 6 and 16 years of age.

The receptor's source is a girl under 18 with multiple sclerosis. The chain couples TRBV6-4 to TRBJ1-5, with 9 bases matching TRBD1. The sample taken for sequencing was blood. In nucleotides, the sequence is TGTGCCAGCAGTTATCGGGACAGGGCTAGCAATCAGCCCCAGCATTTT. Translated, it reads CASSYRDRASNQPQHF.